This T cell receptor beta chain appears in the sequencing data of a study of regulatory T cells in long-lasting Graves disease. Whole-study results and caveats: Having few samples may have compromised the accuracy.

Arm-PCR of CDR3 regions and iRepertoire HTBI primers were the basis on which TCR beta libraries were built. One entry per CDR3 protein results from TCRdb running MiXCR on the multiplex PCR reads. The table has over 450,000 distinct CDR3 sequences, 12% seen once; the top ten hold more than 8%. Time point denoted: newly diagnosed GD, antithyroid drugs for less than 3 months. RNA from PBMCs was the source of the TCR library. All patients originated from an endocrinology department located in Xi'an, China. Many counts were recorded for this clonotype. Its matching antigen is unknown. These data are also associated with another study on T cells in Graves' hyperthyroidism and ophthalmopathy.

The sample here was peripheral blood mononuclear cells (PBMCs), taken at new diagnosis, from a patient treated with antithyroid drugs. The origin of this receptor is a woman younger than 45 with Graves disease.

The CDR3: CASRLAAGELFF. The CDR3 coding sequence is TGTGCCAGCAGGCTAGCAGCCGGGGAGCTGTTTTTT. The chain carries TRBV6-1 and TRBJ2-2, with D perhaps matching TRBD2 (5 bases). The V and J ends lost 6 bases and 6 bases respectively, with 8 bases between them. CDR1 MNHNS and CDR2 SASEGT come from the germline V gene. The CDR3 has 12 residues.